The rows below give T cell receptor beta chains drawn from one sample of a study of OX40 agonist ivuxolimab in advanced cancers. Sequencing was performed with immunoSEQ multiplex PCR; in TCRdb, only in-frame clones are kept and a portion is missing. Here the sample spans about 70,000 clones, 80% to 95% being singletons. The sample consisted of CD4+ or CD8+ T cells sorted from blood, taken in a trial of the OX40 agonist ivuxolimab. The origin of the receptors is an adult with an advanced solid tumor such as melanoma, head and neck, liver or kidney cancer. Each CDR3 is given with its conserved first and last residue. Only part of the rows carry a size: once, few, many, or a class if the clone is expanded.

j_gene	v_gene	abundance	CDR3aa
TRBJ2-3	TRBV2	NA	CASTRLVVDTQYF
TRBJ2-1	TRBV7-6	NA	CASTLDSGDNEQFF
TRBJ1-1	TRBV19	NA	CASSRGNTEAFF
TRBJ2-7	TRBV5-8	NA	CASSERGLPAEQYF
TRBJ2-3	TRBV2	NA	CASSTPGLATDTQYF
TRBJ2-5	TRBV7-9	NA	CASSLGGSGFQETQYF
TRBJ1-2	TRBV30	NA	CAWSVGDGYTF
TRBJ2-7	TRBV2	NA	CASSAMGQGATWDSYEQYF
TRBJ2-1	TRBV5-6	NA	CASSLGPAGTGGGNEQFF
TRBJ1-5	TRBV9	NA	CASSVGTGSNQPQHF
TRBJ2-3	TRBV6-6	NA	CASSYGGGPDTQYF
TRBJ2-3	TRBV10-1	few	CASKKGGTDTQYF
TRBJ2-1	TRBV15	NA	CATSRGLASYNEQFF
TRBJ1-4	TRBV4-1	NA	CASSQELGTNEKLFF
TRBJ2-3	TRBV11-2	NA	CASSFPTGEIIRNTDTQYF
TRBJ2-2	TRBV5-6	NA	CASSSIRLRTGELFF
TRBJ1-3	TRBV19	NA	CASSINLSSGNTIYF
TRBJ2-2	TRBV10-3	NA	CAISEGWNTGELFF
TRBJ2-3	TRBV5-6	NA	CASSLGGTSGPSSTDTQYF
TRBJ2-1	TRBV18	NA	CASSPGTGGVEQFF
TRBJ2-7	TRBV27	NA	CASSPDRADYHEQYF
TRBJ1-1	TRBV7-2	NA	CASGRPLGDRNTEAFF
TRBJ1-4	TRBV18	few	CASSPLTGDGYEKLFF
TRBJ2-2	TRBV11-2	once	CASSFPGGELFF
TRBJ2-5	TRBV4-1	NA	CASSHAPPGLSQETQYF
TRBJ2-3	TRBV18	NA	CASSSSGGTDTQYF
TRBJ2-2	TRBV2	NA	CASSASLLENTGELFF
TRBJ1-4	TRBV6-6	NA	CASSYLDRPPNEKLFF
TRBJ1-1	TRBV13	NA	CASSPGNTEAFF
TRBJ1-1	TRBV29-1	NA	CSGQGIAPPNTEAFF
TRBJ1-1	TRBV16	NA	CASSTRTGGVEAFF
TRBJ2-5	TRBV4-2	NA	CASSQDHLIQETQYF
TRBJ2-2	TRBV5-6	NA	CASSRVDRANTGELFF
TRBJ2-5	TRBV19	NA	CASRPGTGWGLSTETQYF
TRBJ2-5	TRBV5-1	NA	CASSPLPQVETQYF
TRBJ2-2	TRBV4-2	NA	CASSQGLNTGELFF